One sample yielded the 19 T cell receptor beta chains listed below, sequenced in a study of CD8 T cells in ankylosing spondylitis. These receptors' antigens are unknown. Study-wide findings and caveats: Characteristic, it appeared, of ankylosing spondylitis blood was a TCR beta motif of about eight highly homologous variants.

MiXCR was run by TCRdb on the 5' RACE reads, yielding one entry per CDR3 protein. Among roughly 440,000 distinct CDR3 sequences listed, approximately 17% were seen once. Material for sequencing was blood, either unsorted or a sorted T cell fraction (not recorded which). These receptors were taken from a male donor with ankylosing spondylitis.

This chain links TRBV11-3 with TRBJ2-5; the match to TRBD1 covers 8 bases. CDR1 and CDR2 (germline): SGHNT, YENEEA. V shed 5 bases, J shed 5 bases, and the junction held 10 bases outside the gene matches. The CDR3 is 15 amino acids. The CDR3 nucleotides are TGTGCCAGCAGCAAACGGGCAGGGGGCCAGGAGACCCAGTACTTC. Encoded protein: CASSKRAGGQETQYF.

This clonotype has ten or more counts. In DNA form, the CDR3 reads TGTGCCAGCAGTTCGGTTAGAGGGGAGACAGATACGCAGTATTTT. Translated, it gives CASSSVRGETDTQYF. V and J are TRBV4-2 and TRBJ2-3, with D perhaps assigned TRBD1 or TRBD2 (5 bases each). The CDR3 has 15 amino acids. CDR1 and CDR2 from the germline V gene are LGHNA and YNFKEQ. Trimming pared 6 bases from V and 3 bases from J, leaving 16 bases between.

The gene calls are TRBV6-5 and TRBJ2-7; D may be TRBD2 (6 bases). The CDR3 has 15 residues. Germline V gives CDR1 MNHEY, CDR2 SVGAGI. Trimming cost V 0 bases and J 3 bases, with 12 bases left between them. The CDR3 loop is CASSYSTQGGYEQYF. CDR3 DNA: TGTGCCAGCAGTTACTCGACCCAGGGAGGCTACGAGCAGTACTTC.

This clonotype was observed a handful of times. This chain connects TRBV6-2 or TRBV6-3 to TRBJ1-5; D is uncertain. Germline V lookup: CDR1 MNHEY, CDR2 SVGEGT. The CDR3 spans 15 residues. V was trimmed by 6 bases and J by 0 bases, leaving 12 bases between them. The CDR3: CASSPPRYSNQPQHF. The CDR3 bases are TGTGCCAGCAGCCCTCCTCGGTATAGCAATCAGCCCCAGCATTTT.

This clonotype was counted only a few times. The CDR3 here is CSAKSGSYEQYF. For the CDR3, the DNA is TGCAGTGCCAAAAGCGGGAGTTACGAGCAGTACTTC. The chain couples TRBV20-1 to TRBJ2-7; TRBD2 agrees at 8 bases. Germline CDR1 and CDR2: DFQATT and SNEGSKA (reference sequence). V lost 6 bases to trimming and J lost 4 bases; unmatched junction nucleotides: 5. The CDR3 is 12 residues long.

The table lists this clonotype with a few counts. The CDR3 reads CSARGRDRGNQPQHF. The DNA of the CDR3 is TGCAGTGCTAGAGGGCGGGACAGGGGTAATCAGCCCCAGCATTTT. The chain has TRBV20-1 and TRBJ1-5, with 10 bases that match TRBD1. The CDR3 spans 15 residues. V was clipped by 1 base and J by 4 bases; unmatched bases: 4. CDR1 and CDR2 (germline): DFQATT, SNEGSKA (reference sequence).

This clonotype came up a few times. The V call is TRBV15, the J call TRBJ1-1; D is unresolved. The V end was cut by 0 bases, the J end by 6 bases, with 11 bases between. There are 14 residues in the CDR3. The germline CDR1 and CDR2 sequences are LNHNV and YYDKDF (reference sequence). CDR3 bases: TGTGCCACCAGCAGAGATCCGGCGCGGGCTGAAGCTTTCTTT. Translated: CATSRDPARAEAFF.

In its sample, this clonotype was seen a few times. The rearrangement uses TRBV14 and TRBJ2-5; D unclear. Germline V gene lookup returns CDR1 SGHDN and CDR2 FVKESK. The germline V and J ends were trimmed by 5 bases and 2 bases, with 12 bases remaining between them. This CDR3 contains 14 residues. CDR3 DNA: TGTGCCAGCAGCTACCGCCAGATGCAAGAGACCCAGTACTTC. This sequence encodes CASSYRQMQETQYF.

This clonotype appeared a few times. The chain combines TRBV2 with TRBJ2-1; maybe TRBD2 (5 bases). Trimming stripped 2 bases from V and 0 bases from J, with 8 bases between. The CDR3 covers 15 residues. Germline-derived CDR1 and CDR2 are SNHLY and FYNNEI. In nucleotides, the CDR3 is TGTGCCAGCAGTGAACTGGGGAGCTCCTACAATGAGCAGTTCTTC. It is translated as CASSELGSSYNEQFF. Full variable domain (rest looked up from reference TRBV2 and TRBJ2-1): EPEVTQTPSHQVTQMGQEVILRCVPISNHLYFYWYRQILGQKVEFLVSFYNNEISEKSEIFDDQFSVERPDGSNFTLKIRSTKLEDSAMYFCASSELGSSYNEQFFGPGTRLTVL.

This clonotype was counted between two and nine times. The chain recombines TRBV12-3 or TRBV12-4 with TRBJ1-1; possible D gene TRBD1, 5 bases. With 1 base removed from V and 11 bases from J, the gap between germline ends came to 11 bases. The CDR3 contains 12 residues. CDR3 protein: CASSLVLGGAFF. For the CDR3, the DNA is TGTGCCAGCAGTTTAGTACTGGGGGGGGCTTTCTTT.

The V and J genes are TRBV28 and TRBJ2-7; TRBD1 agrees at 12 bases. V shed 4 bases, J shed 6 bases, and the junction held 7 bases outside the gene matches. This CDR3 is 15 amino acids long. CDR1 and CDR2 from the germline V gene are MDHEN and SYDVKM. Here the CDR3 reads CASSSGQGALSEQYF. In nucleotides, the CDR3 is TGTGCCAGCAGTTCGGGACAGGGGGCGCTTTCCGAGCAGTACTTC.

This clonotype was counted a few times. The chain has TRBV20-1 and TRBJ1-6, with unresolved D. In germline, CDR1 is DFQATT, CDR2 SNEGSKA (reference sequence). V was clipped by 2 bases and J by 5 bases, with 10 bases between them. The CDR3 contains 14 residues. The CDR3 reads CSARQVPDNSPLHF. CDR3 nucleotide sequence: TGCAGTGCTAGACAGGTCCCTGATAATTCACCCCTCCACTTT.

The chain combines TRBV28 with TRBJ2-7; 9 nucleotides line up with TRBD2. Looked up from germline, CDR1 is MDHEN and CDR2 is SYDVKM. The CDR3 covers 15 residues. J was trimmed by 2 bases and V by 5 bases; bases with no gene match: 7. CDR3 in DNA: TGTGCCAGCAGTGCACCCCGACTAGCGGCCTACGAGCAGTACTTC. Its protein is CASSAPRLAAYEQYF.

V is TRBV5-6 and J is TRBJ2-2; D unresolved. Trimming cost V 4 bases and J 7 bases, with 17 bases left between them. In germline, CDR1 is SGHDT, CDR2 YYEEEE. The CDR3 has 15 residues. The CDR3 DNA is TGTGCCAGCAGCACCTCACCGAAAACGGGCGGGGAGCTGTTTTTT. This translates into CASSTSPKTGGELFF.

This clonotype was picked up a small number of times. The junction does not match germline at one end; this may be a read error. This rearrangement joins TRBV7-7 to TRBJ2-3; TRBD2 agrees at 7 bases. Germline CDR1 SSHAT, CDR2 FNYEAQ (reference sequence). There are 18 residues in the CDR3. The CDR3 DNA follows: TGTGCTAGCAGCTTAGAGAGCCGGACGGGGGGAAGCACAGATACGCAGTATTTT. This gives the protein CASSLESRTGGSTDTQYF.

This chain joins TRBV5-1 and TRBJ2-5; D unresolved. The germline CDR1 and CDR2 sequences are SGHRS and YFSETQ. This CDR3 comprises 12 residues. Between the trimmed V and J ends, which lost 2 bases and 3 bases, there was a span of 5 bases. CDR3 bases: TGCGCCAGCAGCTTCCCAGAAGAGACCCAGTACTTC. This translates into CASSFPEETQYF. Drawing the rest from reference TRBV5-1 and TRBJ2-5, the complete variable domain is KAGVTQTPRYLIKTRGQQVTLSCSPISGHRSVSWYQQTPGQGLQFLFEYFSETQRNKGNFPGRFSGRQFSNSRSEMNVSTLELGDSALYLCASSFPEETQYFGPGTRLLVL.

This clonotype appeared a few times. The rearrangement uses TRBV12-3 or TRBV12-4 and TRBJ1-5; TRBD1 agrees at 9 bases. Germline trimming cut 4 bases from V and 6 bases from J; bases unmatched to any gene: 4. The CDR3 sequence is 14 residues long. In nucleotides, the CDR3 is TGTGCCAGCAGTTCCGGGACAGGGAGTCAGCCCCAGCATTTT. Its protein product is CASSSGTGSQPQHF.

This chain joins TRBV11-2 and TRBJ2-4, with unresolved D. This CDR3 has 17 residues. CDR1 SGHAT and CDR2 FQNNGV come from the germline V gene. V lost 1 base and J lost 2, with 15 bases in between. Here the CDR3 reads CASSLGLVRIPKNIQYF. In DNA form, the CDR3 reads TGTGCCAGCAGCTTAGGTCTCGTGCGGATTCCCAAAAACATTCAGTACTTC. Supplemented by reference TRBV11-2 and TRBJ2-4, the full variable domain reads EAGVAQSPRYKIIEKRQSVAFWCNPISGHATLYWYQQILGQGPKLLIQFQNNGVVDDSQLPKDRFSAERLKGVDSTLKIQPAKLEDSAVYLCASSLGLVRIPKNIQYFGAGTRLSVL.

This clonotype was detected only a few times. The J gene is TRBJ2-1, the V gene TRBV18, with D tentatively TRBD1 (6 bases). The germline V and J ends were trimmed by 6 bases and 9 bases, with 21 bases remaining between them. The CDR3 is 15 amino acids. Germline V gives CDR1 KGHSH, CDR2 LQKENI. CDR3 protein: CASSLLVGQSGEQFF. CDR3 nucleotides: TGTGCCAGCTCCCTTTTAGTCGGACAGAGCGGTGAGCAGTTCTTC.